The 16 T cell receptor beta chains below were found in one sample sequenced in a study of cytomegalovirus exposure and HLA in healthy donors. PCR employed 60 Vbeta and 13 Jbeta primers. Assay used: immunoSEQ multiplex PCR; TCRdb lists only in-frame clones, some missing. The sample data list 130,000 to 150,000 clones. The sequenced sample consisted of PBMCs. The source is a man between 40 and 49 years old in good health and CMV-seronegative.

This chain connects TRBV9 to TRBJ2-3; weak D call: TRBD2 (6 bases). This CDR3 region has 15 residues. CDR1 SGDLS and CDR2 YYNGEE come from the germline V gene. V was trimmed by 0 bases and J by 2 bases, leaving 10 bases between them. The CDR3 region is CASSVVGGVTDTQYF. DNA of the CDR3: TGTGCCAGCAGCGTAGTCGGCGGGGTCACAGATACGCAGTATTTT.

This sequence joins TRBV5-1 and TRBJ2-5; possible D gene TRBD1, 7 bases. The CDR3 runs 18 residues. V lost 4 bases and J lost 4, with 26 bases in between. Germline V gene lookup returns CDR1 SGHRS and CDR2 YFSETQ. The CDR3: CASSPRQGGGRVVETQYF. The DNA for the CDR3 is TGCGCCAGCAGCCCCCGGCAGGGGGGAGGCAGGGTGGTAGAGACCCAGTACTTC.

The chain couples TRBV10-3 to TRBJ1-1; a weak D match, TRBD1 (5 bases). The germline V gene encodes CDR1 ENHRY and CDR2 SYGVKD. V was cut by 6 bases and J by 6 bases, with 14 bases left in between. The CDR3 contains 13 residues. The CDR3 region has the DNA TGTGCCATCAGAGCTCCAGGGCCCGCTGAAGCTTTCTTT. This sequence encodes CAIRAPGPAEAFF.

The CDR3 loop is CASTVGTANSPLHF. DNA for the CDR3: TGTGCCAGCACCGTAGGGACAGCAAATTCACCCCTCCACTTT. The chain combines TRBV11-2 with TRBJ1-6; 7 bases fit TRBD1. CDR3 length: 14 amino acids. The J segment lost 7 bases and the V segment lost 7 bases, leaving 7 bases of the junction unmatched. Germline assignment: CDR1 SGHAT and CDR2 FQNNGV.

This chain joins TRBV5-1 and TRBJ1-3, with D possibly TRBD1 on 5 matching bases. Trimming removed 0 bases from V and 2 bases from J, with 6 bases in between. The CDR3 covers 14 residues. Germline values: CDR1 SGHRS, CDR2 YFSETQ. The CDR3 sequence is CASSLDRTGNTIYF. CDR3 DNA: TGCGCCAGCAGCTTGGACAGGACTGGAAACACCATATATTTT.

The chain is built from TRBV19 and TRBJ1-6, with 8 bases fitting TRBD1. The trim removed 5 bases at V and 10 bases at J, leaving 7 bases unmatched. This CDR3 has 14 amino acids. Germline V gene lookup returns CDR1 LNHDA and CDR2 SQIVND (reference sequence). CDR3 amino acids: CASSVGTGESPLHF. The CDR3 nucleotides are TGTGCCAGTAGTGTTGGGACAGGTGAATCACCCCTCCACTTT.

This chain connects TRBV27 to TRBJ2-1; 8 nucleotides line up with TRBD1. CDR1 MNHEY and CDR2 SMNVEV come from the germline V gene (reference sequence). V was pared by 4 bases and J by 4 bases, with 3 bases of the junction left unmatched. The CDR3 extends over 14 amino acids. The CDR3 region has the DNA TGTGCCAGCAGTTCGGGACAGGAGTACAATGAGCAGTTCTTC. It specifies CASSSGQEYNEQFF.

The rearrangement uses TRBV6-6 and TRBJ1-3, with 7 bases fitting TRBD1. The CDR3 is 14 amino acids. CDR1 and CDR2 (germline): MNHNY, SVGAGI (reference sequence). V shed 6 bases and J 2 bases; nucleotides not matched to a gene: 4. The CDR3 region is CASSRQGTGNTIYF. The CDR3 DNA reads TGTGCCAGCAGCCGACAGGGAACTGGAAACACCATATATTTT.

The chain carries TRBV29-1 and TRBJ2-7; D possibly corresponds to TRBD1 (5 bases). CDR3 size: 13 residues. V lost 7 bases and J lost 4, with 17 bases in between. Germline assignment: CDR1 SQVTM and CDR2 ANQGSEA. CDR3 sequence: CSGQLTLTYEQYF. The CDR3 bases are TGCAGCGGACAGCTGACACTAACTTACGAGCAGTACTTC.

In DNA, the CDR3 is TGCGCCAGCAGCTTGGGGCAGGGGGTCGATACGCAGTATTTT. Encoded protein: CASSLGQGVDTQYF. V usage is TRBV5-1 and J usage is TRBJ2-3, with 7 bases aligning to TRBD1. Trimming removed 0 bases from V and 6 bases from J; junction bases left unmatched: 4. CDR1 and CDR2 from the germline V gene are SGHRS and YFSETQ. This CDR3 spans 14 amino acids. Looking up the rest from reference TRBV5-1 and TRBJ2-3 gives the full variable domain: KAGVTQTPRYLIKTRGQQVTLSCSPISGHRSVSWYQQTPGQGLQFLFEYFSETQRNKGNFPGRFSGRQFSNSRSEMNVSTLELGDSALYLCASSLGQGVDTQYFGPGTRLTVL.

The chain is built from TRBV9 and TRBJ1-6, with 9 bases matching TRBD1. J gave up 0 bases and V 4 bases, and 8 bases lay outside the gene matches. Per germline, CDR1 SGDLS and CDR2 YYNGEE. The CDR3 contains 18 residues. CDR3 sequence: CASSPRDRDFSYNSPLHF. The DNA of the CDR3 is TGTGCCAGCAGCCCCCGGGACAGGGACTTCTCCTATAATTCACCCCTCCACTTT.

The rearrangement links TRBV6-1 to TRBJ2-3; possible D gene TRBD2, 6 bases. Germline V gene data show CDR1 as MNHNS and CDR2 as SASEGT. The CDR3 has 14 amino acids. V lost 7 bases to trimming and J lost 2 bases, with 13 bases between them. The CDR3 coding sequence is TGTGCCAGCACTACTAGCCTATACACAGATACGCAGTATTTT. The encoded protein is CASTTSLYTDTQYF.

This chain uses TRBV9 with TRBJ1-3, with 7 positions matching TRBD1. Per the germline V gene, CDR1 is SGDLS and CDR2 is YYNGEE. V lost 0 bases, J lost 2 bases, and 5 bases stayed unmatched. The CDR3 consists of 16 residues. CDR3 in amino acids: CASSVAGQGAGNTIYF. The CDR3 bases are TGTGCCAGCAGCGTAGCGGGGCAGGGGGCTGGAAACACCATATATTTT. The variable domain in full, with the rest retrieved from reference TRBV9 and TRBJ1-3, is DSGVTQTPKHLITATGQRVTLRCSPRSGDLSVYWYQQSLDQGLQFLIQYYNGEERAKGNILERFSAQQFPDLHSELNLSSLELGDSALYFCASSVAGQGAGNTIYFGEGSWLTVV.

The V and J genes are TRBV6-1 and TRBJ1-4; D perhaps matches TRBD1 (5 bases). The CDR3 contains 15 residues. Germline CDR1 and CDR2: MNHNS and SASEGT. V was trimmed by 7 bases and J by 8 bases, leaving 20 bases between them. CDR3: CASIAGGTGREKLFF. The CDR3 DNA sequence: TGTGCCAGCATTGCCGGGGGGACCGGAAGGGAAAAACTGTTTTTT.

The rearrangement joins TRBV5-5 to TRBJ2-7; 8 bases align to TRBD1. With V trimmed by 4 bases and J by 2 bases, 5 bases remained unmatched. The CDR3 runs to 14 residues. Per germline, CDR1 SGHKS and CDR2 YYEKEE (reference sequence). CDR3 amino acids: CASSPGDRTYEQYF. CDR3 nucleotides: TGTGCCAGCAGCCCAGGGGACAGGACCTACGAGCAGTACTTC.

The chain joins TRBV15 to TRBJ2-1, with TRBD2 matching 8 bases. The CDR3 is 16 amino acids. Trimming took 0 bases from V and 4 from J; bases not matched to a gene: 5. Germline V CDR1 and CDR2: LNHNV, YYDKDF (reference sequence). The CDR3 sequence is CATSRDSAGVYNEQFF. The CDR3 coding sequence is TGTGCCACCAGCAGAGATTCAGCGGGGGTTTACAATGAGCAGTTCTTC.